The text below deals with one TCR beta chain. Measured with immunoSEQ multiplex PCR; TCRdb has only the in-frame clones, and not every one. The repertoire includes some 42,000 clones, roughly 88% of them detected once, and around 2.4% sits in the top ten. This sample is part of a study of blood T cell repertoires in COVID-19. Sequenced: peripheral blood. This TCR was sampled from a human donor in a cohort sampled during active COVID-19.

The CDR3 protein is CASRTGEERNSPLHF. In nucleotides, the CDR3 is TGTGCCAGTAGGACAGGGGAAGAGCGTAATTCACCCCTCCACTTT. The V gene is TRBV19, the J gene TRBJ1-6; 8 bases agree with TRBD1. V shed 6 bases and J 6 bases; nucleotides not matched to a gene: 7. Germline V gene sequence: CDR1 LNHDA, CDR2 SQIVND (reference sequence). This CDR3 contains 15 residues.